This T cell receptor (beta chain) emerged from a study of T cell responses to AZD1222 COVID-19 vaccine. Study findings and constraints: Females made up more of the donors, who were largely white British, and clonal diversity may have come out too low. Breadth and depth of Spike-specific TCRs rose after two AZD1222 doses. Distributed over spike, vaccine-associated CD4 TCRs predominated at 160-218 and 743-854.

A note on this clone: Its antigen is as yet unknown.

Sequencing used immunoSEQ multiplex PCR; TCRdb keeps in-frame clones, though not all of them. The sample lists roughly 130,000 clones; around 85% were seen once. Trimming stripped 1 base from V and 6 bases from J, with 6 bases between. This CDR3 has 12 amino acids. Germline V CDR1 and CDR2: SGHVS, FNYEAQ. This specimen consisted of peripheral blood, obtained on day 0 of AZD1222 vaccination. The TCR sequence derives from an adult in good health. The chain links TRBV7-6 to TRBJ1-2; D is unclear. The CDR3 bases are TGTGCCAGCAGCTTAGATGGGAATGGCTACACCTTC. Translated, it gives CASSLDGNGYTF.